This T cell receptor (beta chain) was recovered during a study of T cell responses to AZD1222 COVID-19 vaccine. The assay was immunoSEQ multiplex PCR, and TCRdb's table has in-frame clones only and misses some. The sample lists about 140,000 clones; just under 95% were seen once. The CDR3 has 20 residues. V shed 0 bases and J shed 0 bases, with 21 bases lying between them. Germline V CDR1 and CDR2: LNHNV, YYDKDF (reference sequence). The chain combines TRBV15 with TRBJ1-3; no clear D. Here the sequenced sample was peripheral blood, taken on day 0 of AZD1222 vaccination. The clonotype was recovered from an adult in good health. CDR3 DNA: TGTGCCACCAGCAGAGACGAATTGGCAGCTAAGTACCTCTCTGGAAACACCATATATTTT. Translated: CATSRDELAAKYLSGNTIYF.